The 2 T cell receptor beta chains in this list originate from one sample, sequenced in a study of blood T cells in healthy people across ages (dated by TCRdb to the mid-2010s). Libraries were made using 5' RACE. Sequencing relied on an Illumina HiSeq 2500. A second PCR of about 6 to 12 cycles was run with a J-beta primer mix and a sample-barcoded 5' primer. TCRdb reanalyzed the raw reads on its own, using fastp at Q25 for trimming and MiXCR for clone calling, and kept in-frame beta chains. One record per CDR3 amino acid sequence lists the most common genes and DNA. The sample table lists over 950,000 distinct CDR3 sequences, roughly half of them with a count of one. The ten largest make up 20% to 25% of the sample. The sample consisted of blood. The receptors shown here come from a woman aged 55-69 years in good health.

The CDR3 nucleotides are TGTGCCAGCAGACACAGGGTGGAGACCCAGTACTTC. Encoded protein: CASRHRVETQYF. The chain employs TRBV6-1 and TRBJ2-5, with D tentatively TRBD1 (6 bases). V was cut by 6 bases and J by 5 bases, with 10 bases left in between. This CDR3 region has 12 residues. Germline assignment: CDR1 MNHNS and CDR2 SASEGT.

The chain has TRBV20-1 and TRBJ2-3; D might be TRBD1 or TRBD2, each matching 5 bases. V lost 0 bases to trimming and J lost 4 bases, with 11 bases between them. Germline V CDR1 and CDR2: DFQATT, SNEGSKA (reference sequence). The CDR3 is made up of 14 amino acids. The CDR3 loop reads CSARDQGSADTQYF. The CDR3 region has the DNA TGCAGTGCTAGAGATCAGGGTAGCGCAGATACGCAGTATTTT.